Presented here are 29 T cell receptor beta chains from one specimen sequenced in a study of response to subunit inactivated influenza vaccine. Each CDR3 protein is one row after TCRdb ran MiXCR on the RT-PCR reads. Of hundreds of thousands of distinct CDR3 sequences in the sample, around 9.9% are singletons; the top ten hold about 12%. Material: PBMCs from blood, obtained around seven weeks after vaccination. The receptor source for this set is a man aged 45 to 65 who received an inactivated influenza vaccine.

This clonotype was counted many times. This sequence joins TRBV5-6 and TRBJ1-1, with no clear D. Germline values: CDR1 SGHDT, CDR2 YYEEEE. The CDR3 has 14 residues. V was cut by 4 bases and J by 4 bases, with 14 bases left in between. CDR3 nucleotides: TGTGCCAGCAGCACCGTCGGCCCTACCACTGAAGCTTTCTTT. Amino acid sequence: CASSTVGPTTEAFF.

This clonotype was counted many times. The chain joins TRBV5-1 to TRBJ1-2; 9 bases fit TRBD1. After removal of 2 bases from V and 9 bases from J, the junction contained 5 bases not matched to a gene. Per germline, CDR1 SGHRS and CDR2 YFSETQ. The CDR3 consists of 13 residues. CDR3 loop: CASSFRDRDRYTF. The CDR3, as DNA: TGCGCCAGCAGCTTCCGGGACAGGGACCGCTACACCTTC.

This clonotype was counted ten times or more. The V and J genes are TRBV7-8 and TRBJ2-7; TRBD2 matches at 11 bases. With V trimmed by 1 base and J by 2 bases, 10 bases remained unmatched. CDR1 SGHVS and CDR2 FQNEAQ come from the germline V gene. This CDR3 is built from 18 residues. The CDR3 DNA reads as TGTGCCAGCAGCTTAGGCCTAGCGGGAGGAAAGATAACCTACGAGCAGTACTTC. Encoded protein: CASSLGLAGGKITYEQYF.

This clonotype was counted only a few times. J is TRBJ2-2 and V is TRBV5-6; the D gene is possibly TRBD1 (5 bases). CDR3 length equals 14 residues. Germline lookup yields CDR1 SGHDT and CDR2 YYEEEE. The V and J ends lost 1 base and 4 bases respectively, with 8 bases between them. CDR3 DNA: TGTGCCAGCAGCTTGTTCCAGGGCACCGGGGAGCTGTTTTTT. It translates to CASSLFQGTGELFF.

The chain is built from TRBV6-4 and TRBJ2-1, with 10 bases matching TRBD2. In germline, CDR1 is MRHNA, CDR2 SNTAGT. V was pared by 2 bases and J by 9 bases, with 13 bases of the junction left unmatched. CDR3 length: 17 amino acids. The CDR3 sequence: CASSDTGASGRAGEQFF. In DNA form, the CDR3 reads TGTGCCAGCAGTGACACCGGGGCCAGCGGGAGGGCGGGTGAGCAGTTCTTC.

The chain joins TRBV29-1 to TRBJ2-7; 8 bases align to TRBD2. Germline CDR1 is SQVTM and CDR2 is ANQGSEA. The CDR3 length is 14 residues. J was trimmed by 2 bases and V by 6 bases; bases with no gene match: 9. CDR3 sequence: CSVFGGAQPYEQYF. In DNA, the CDR3 is TGCAGCGTCTTCGGGGGGGCGCAGCCCTACGAGCAGTACTTC.

V gene TRBV20-1 combines with J gene TRBJ1-6, with D perhaps TRBD1 (6 bases). The germline CDR1 and CDR2 sequences are DFQATT and SNEGSKA (reference sequence). V lost 1 base and J lost 8, with 9 bases in between. The CDR3 has 13 residues. CDR3 sequence (DNA): TGCAGTGCTAGAGTTTCAGGGGATTCACCCCTCCACTTT. Residues: CSARVSGDSPLHF.

This clonotype was found many times. The V call is TRBV12-3 or TRBV12-4, the J call TRBJ2-5; D might be TRBD1 or TRBD2, each matching 6 bases. Deletions cut 3 bases from V and 5 bases from J, with 13 bases between. This CDR3 comprises 14 residues. For the CDR3, the DNA is TGTGCCAGCAGTTTTAGCGGAGGGGGGGAGACCCAGTACTTC. Amino acids: CASSFSGGGETQYF.

The chain links TRBV20-1 to TRBJ2-1, with D uncertain. The CDR3 extends over 12 amino acids. V lost 6 bases and J lost 6, with 12 bases in between. Germline V gene sequence: CDR1 DFQATT, CDR2 SNEGSKA (reference sequence). CDR3 residues: CSATPLGNEQFF. The CDR3 coding sequence is TGCAGTGCGACACCCTTGGGCAATGAGCAGTTCTTC.

This clonotype came up a few times. The rearrangement links TRBV6-1 to TRBJ2-7, with 14 bases lining up with TRBD2. Germline V gene lookup returns CDR1 MNHNS and CDR2 SASEGT. CDR3 length equals 15 residues. The V gene end was trimmed by 3 bases and the J gene end by 2 bases; junction bases not matched to a gene: 0. CDR3 region: CASSEGLAGAYEQYF. The DNA of the CDR3 is TGTGCCAGCAGTGAGGGACTAGCGGGGGCCTACGAGCAGTACTTC.

The J gene is TRBJ2-1, the V gene TRBV29-1; TRBD2 matches 10 bases. With 5 bases clipped from V and 6 bases from J, the junction kept 4 bases outside the gene matches. The CDR3 covers 13 residues. CDR1 and CDR2 (germline): SQVTM, ANQGSEA. CDR3 region: CSVTSGATNEQFF. In nucleotides, the CDR3 is TGCAGCGTTACTAGCGGGGCCACCAATGAGCAGTTCTTC.

A few counts support this clonotype. This chain connects TRBV11-1 to TRBJ2-3; 16 bases match TRBD2. J lost 0 bases, V lost 3 bases, and 6 bases had no gene match. The CDR3 runs 19 residues. Germline V lookup: CDR1 SGHAT, CDR2 FQDESV (reference sequence). The CDR3, as DNA: TGTGCCAGCAGCTTGGGACTAGCGGGAGGGCTGGGAAGCACAGATACGCAGTATTTT. Its protein product is CASSLGLAGGLGSTDTQYF.

In its sample, this clonotype was seen many times. The V call is TRBV12-3 or TRBV12-4, the J call TRBJ1-1; tentative D call: TRBD1 (5 bases). The CDR3 totals 14 residues. The V end was cut by 3 bases, the J end by 6 bases, with 14 bases between. The CDR3 protein is CASSFQGHRPEAFF. The DNA of the CDR3 is TGTGCCAGCAGTTTTCAAGGACACCGGCCTGAAGCTTTCTTT.

In this sample, this clonotype turned up many times. The chain joins TRBV20-1 to TRBJ2-7; 8 positions match TRBD1. Germline V gene data show CDR1 as DFQATT and CDR2 as SNEGSKA (reference sequence). The CDR3 covers 15 residues. V lost 0 bases to trimming and J lost 6 bases; unmatched junction nucleotides: 10. The DNA of the CDR3 is TGCAGTGCTAGAGAATCCAGGGGGCAGGGAAGCGAGCAGTACTTC. Protein sequence: CSARESRGQGSEQYF.

This chain joins TRBV4-2 and TRBJ2-5, with TRBD2 matching 12 bases. This CDR3 comprises 18 residues. Germline V CDR1 and CDR2: LGHNA, YNFKEQ. V lost 1 base and J lost 5; bases outside the gene matches: 11. CDR3 loop: CASSQGTLAGGPGETQYF. The CDR3, as DNA: TGTGCCAGCAGCCAAGGCACCCTAGCGGGGGGGCCGGGGGAGACCCAGTACTTC.

V gene TRBV7-2 combines with J gene TRBJ2-1, with 10 bases fitting TRBD2. With 5 bases clipped from V and 4 bases from J, the junction kept 8 bases outside the gene matches. CDR1 is SGHTA and CDR2 is FQGNSA in the germline V gene. CDR3 size: 16 residues. In nucleotides, the CDR3 is TGTGCCAGCAGCCCACCAAGCGGGAGGGGTTACAATGAGCAGTTCTTC. Translation: CASSPPSGRGYNEQFF.

The table lists this clonotype with a few counts. The chain carries TRBV28 and TRBJ2-7; the D is unclear. Germline values: CDR1 MDHEN, CDR2 SYDVKM. The CDR3 extends over 12 amino acids. V was pared by 6 bases and J by 7 bases, with 13 bases between. The CDR3 coding sequence is TGTGCCAGCAGCGAATCTACTTGGGAGCAGTACTTC. Its translation is CASSESTWEQYF.

The sample holds a few counts of this clonotype. The junction departs from the called germline gene at one end, perhaps through a read error. This chain's CDR3 is CASSLGVGGRQETQYF. Here the CDR3 DNA reads TGTGCTAGCAGCTTGGGGGTGGGGGGACGGCAAGAGACCCAGTACTTC. The chain is built from TRBV7-7 and TRBJ2-5; possible D gene TRBD2, 6 bases. The CDR3 is 16 amino acids. Germline V lookup: CDR1 SSHAT, CDR2 FNYEAQ (reference sequence).

This clonotype appeared a few times. This chain connects TRBV5-1 to TRBJ2-3; D gene unclear. Germline CDR1 SGHRS, CDR2 YFSETQ. V was trimmed by 0 bases and J by 1 base, leaving 9 bases between them. The length of the CDR3 is 15 residues. CDR3 coding DNA: TGCGCCAGCAGCTTGGACTTGGCGGGCACAGATACGCAGTATTTT. Translating it yields CASSLDLAGTDTQYF.

The chain links TRBV4-3 to TRBJ1-4, with 7 nucleotides matching TRBD1. With 1 base clipped from V and 2 bases from J, the junction kept 7 bases outside the gene matches. Germline CDR1 reads LGHNA; CDR2 reads YSLEER. The CDR3 has 17 residues. The CDR3 bases are TGCGCCAGCAGCCAAGGAACTTGGGACAGCACTAATGAAAAACTGTTTTTT. Translation gives CASSQGTWDSTNEKLFF.

The chain combines TRBV20-1 with TRBJ2-1; 11 bases agree with TRBD2. The J segment lost 6 bases and the V segment lost 6 bases, leaving 10 bases of the junction unmatched. The CDR3 extends over 15 amino acids. Germline CDR1 DFQATT, CDR2 SNEGSKA (reference sequence). The CDR3: CSATLTSGAFNEQFF. The DNA of the CDR3 is TGCAGTGCCACGTTGACTAGCGGGGCATTCAATGAGCAGTTCTTC.

The genes are TRBV20-1 and TRBJ2-1, with D unresolved. The CDR3 spans 11 residues. V shed 1 base and J shed 10 bases, with 8 bases lying between them. Per the germline V gene, CDR1 is DFQATT and CDR2 is SNEGSKA (reference sequence). The CDR3 DNA is TGCAGTGCTAGAGTCGGTGTCGAGCAGTTCTTC. This codes for CSARVGVEQFF.

There are a few counts of this clonotype. V is TRBV20-1 and J is TRBJ2-3; D tentatively fits TRBD1 or TRBD2 (5 bases each). Germline V lookup: CDR1 DFQATT, CDR2 SNEGSKA (reference sequence). The CDR3 is 13 residues long. For the CDR3, the DNA is TGCACCGCCGGGGCGGAAACCACAGATACGCAGTATTTT. Protein sequence: CTAGAETTDTQYF.

This clonotype has just a few counts. The chain has TRBV7-2 and TRBJ2-3; D remains ambiguous. CDR3 length: 14 amino acids. Per the germline V gene, CDR1 is SGHTA and CDR2 is FQGNSA. Trimming cost V 6 bases and J 5 bases, with 15 bases left between them. The CDR3, as DNA: TGTGCCAGCAGACGCAGCCCCTTTATAGATACGCAGTATTTT. It encodes CASRRSPFIDTQYF.

There are many counts of this clonotype. The chain combines TRBV5-5 with TRBJ1-5; D remains unclear. Germline CDR1 SGHKS, CDR2 YYEKEE (reference sequence). CDR3 length: 12 residues. The V gene lost 2 bases and the J gene lost 8 bases, with 8 bases spanning the gap. The CDR3 DNA reads TGTGCCAGCAGCTTATTTGGTAAGCCCCAGCATTTT. Protein product: CASSLFGKPQHF.

This chain links TRBV11-2 with TRBJ2-3; the match to TRBD2 covers 8 bases. V lost 5 bases and J lost 4; bases outside the gene matches: 8. Germline loops: CDR1 SGHAT, CDR2 FQNNGV. The CDR3 runs 15 residues. The CDR3 DNA reads TGTGCCAGCAGCCTTCGGGGACTAGGGCCAGATACGCAGTATTTT. This translates into CASSLRGLGPDTQYF.

This clonotype has a count of ten or more. The genes are TRBV25-1 and TRBJ1-2; possible D gene TRBD1, 5 bases. The V and J ends lost 4 bases and 8 bases respectively, with 17 bases between them. The CDR3 loop spans 14 amino acids. In germline, CDR1 is MGHDK, CDR2 SYGVNS. The CDR3 DNA sequence: TGTGCCAGCAGTGCTCTAGGGGCCGCCCTGGGCTACACCTTC. Its protein product is CASSALGAALGYTF.

A few counts support this clonotype. This chain links TRBV30 with TRBJ1-1, with D possibly being TRBD1 (5 bases). CDR1 is GTSNPN and CDR2 is SVGIG in the germline V gene (reference sequence). The CDR3 totals 13 residues. V lost 4 bases and J lost 1, with 10 bases in between. CDR3 bases: TGTGCCTGGACGGGGCAGGGGAACACTGAAGCTTTCTTT. Amino acid sequence: CAWTGQGNTEAFF.

This clonotype occurred a few times. The genes are TRBV5-1 and TRBJ1-1, with 9 bases lining up with TRBD1. CDR1 and CDR2 from the germline V gene are SGHRS and YFSETQ. J gave up 6 bases and V 2 bases, and 8 bases lay outside the gene matches. The CDR3 contains 15 residues. CDR3 DNA: TGCGCCAGCAGCTTTGGTGGGACAGGGAGGGCTGAAGCTTTCTTT. Its translation is CASSFGGTGRAEAFF.